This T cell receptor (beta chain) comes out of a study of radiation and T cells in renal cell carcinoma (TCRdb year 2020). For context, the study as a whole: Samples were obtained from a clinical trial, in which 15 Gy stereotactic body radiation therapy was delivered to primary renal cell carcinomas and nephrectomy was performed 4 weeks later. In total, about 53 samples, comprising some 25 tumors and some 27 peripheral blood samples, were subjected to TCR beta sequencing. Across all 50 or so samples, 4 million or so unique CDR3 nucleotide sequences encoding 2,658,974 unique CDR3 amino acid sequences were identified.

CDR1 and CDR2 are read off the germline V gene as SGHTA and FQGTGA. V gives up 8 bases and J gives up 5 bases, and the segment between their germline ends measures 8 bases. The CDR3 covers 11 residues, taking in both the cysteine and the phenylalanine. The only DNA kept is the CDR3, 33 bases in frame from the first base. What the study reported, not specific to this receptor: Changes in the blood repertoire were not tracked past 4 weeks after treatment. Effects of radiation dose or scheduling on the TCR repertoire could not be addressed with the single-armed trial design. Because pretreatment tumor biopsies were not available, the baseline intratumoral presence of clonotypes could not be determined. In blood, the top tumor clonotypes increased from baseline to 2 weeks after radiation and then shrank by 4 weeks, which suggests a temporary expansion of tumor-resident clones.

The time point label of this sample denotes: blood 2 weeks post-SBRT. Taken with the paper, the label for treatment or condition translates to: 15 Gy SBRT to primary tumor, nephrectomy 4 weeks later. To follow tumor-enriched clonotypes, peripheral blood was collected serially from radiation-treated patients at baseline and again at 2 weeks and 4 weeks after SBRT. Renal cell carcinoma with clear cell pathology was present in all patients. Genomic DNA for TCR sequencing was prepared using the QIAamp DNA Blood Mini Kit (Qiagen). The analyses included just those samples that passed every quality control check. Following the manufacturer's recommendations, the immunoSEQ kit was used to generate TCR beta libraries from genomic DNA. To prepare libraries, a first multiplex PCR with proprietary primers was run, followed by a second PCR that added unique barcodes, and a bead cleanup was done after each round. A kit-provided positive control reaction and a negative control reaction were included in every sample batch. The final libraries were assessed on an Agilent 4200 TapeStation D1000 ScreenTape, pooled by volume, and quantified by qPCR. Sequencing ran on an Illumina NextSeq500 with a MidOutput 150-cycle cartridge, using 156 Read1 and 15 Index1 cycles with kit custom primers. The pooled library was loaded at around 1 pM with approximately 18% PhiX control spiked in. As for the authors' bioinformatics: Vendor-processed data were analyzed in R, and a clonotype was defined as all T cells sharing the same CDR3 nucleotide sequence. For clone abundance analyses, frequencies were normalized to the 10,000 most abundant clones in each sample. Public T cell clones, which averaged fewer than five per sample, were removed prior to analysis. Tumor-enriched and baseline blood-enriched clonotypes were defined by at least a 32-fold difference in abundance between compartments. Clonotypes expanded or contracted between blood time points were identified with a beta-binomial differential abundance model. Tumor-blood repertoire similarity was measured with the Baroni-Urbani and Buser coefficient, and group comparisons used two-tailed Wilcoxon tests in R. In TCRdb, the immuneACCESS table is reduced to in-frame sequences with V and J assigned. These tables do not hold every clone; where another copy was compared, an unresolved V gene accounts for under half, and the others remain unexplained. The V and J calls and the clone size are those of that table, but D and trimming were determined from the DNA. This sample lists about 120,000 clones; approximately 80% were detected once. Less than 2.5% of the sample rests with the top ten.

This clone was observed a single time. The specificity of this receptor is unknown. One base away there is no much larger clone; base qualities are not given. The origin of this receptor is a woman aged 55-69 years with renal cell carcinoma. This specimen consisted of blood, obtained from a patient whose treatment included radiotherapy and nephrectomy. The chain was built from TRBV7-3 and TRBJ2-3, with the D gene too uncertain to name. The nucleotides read TGTGCCAGCGGGGTAGAAGATACGCAGTATTTT. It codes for CASGVEDTQYF.